The 7 T cell receptor beta chains in this list originate from one sample, sequenced in a study of shared clonotypes between healthy human individuals. Clones were read by immunoSEQ multiplex PCR, and TCRdb kept only the in-frame ones, dropping some. The sample comprises approximately 2,300,000 clones, 80% to 95% of which are singletons, and around 0.38% rests with the top ten. Sequencing was carried out using naive CD4+ T cells from PBMCs. Subset in this sample: CD45RA+ positively selected. The origin of the receptors is a man between 18 and 29 years old in good health. Some clones in this sample may be carry-over from other donors' samples.

For the CDR3, the DNA is TGTGCCAGCAGTCCGGGACTGAGAAACTACGAGCAGTACTTC. It is translated as CASSPGLRNYEQYF. This chain uses TRBV6-1 with TRBJ2-7, with D perhaps TRBD2 (6 bases). Germline-derived CDR1 and CDR2 are MNHNS and SASEGT. The CDR3 is 14 amino acids. Trimming removed 5 bases at V and 3 bases at J, with 14 bases between.

The table lists this clone with a few counts. This sample also contains other DNA sequences that code for the same CDR3. The chain carries TRBV7-3 and TRBJ1-2; TRBD1 aligns across 8 bases. Germline V gene lookup returns CDR1 SGHTA and CDR2 FQGTGA. This CDR3 has 13 amino acids. Germline trimming cut 5 bases from V and 4 bases from J; bases unmatched to any gene: 3. The DNA of the CDR3 is TGTGCCAGCAGCCCAGGGGGCAGCTATGGCTACACCTTC. Its protein is CASSPGGSYGYTF.

CDR3 loop: CASRLGQGVNTEAFF. The DNA of the CDR3 is TGTGCCAGCAGGCTTGGACAGGGGGTTAACACTGAAGCTTTCTTT. This chain joins TRBV6-1 and TRBJ1-1; 10 bases align to TRBD1. V shed 6 bases and J 2 bases; nucleotides not matched to a gene: 6. Per germline, CDR1 MNHNS and CDR2 SASEGT. This CDR3 spans 15 amino acids.

The rearrangement links TRBV6-5 to TRBJ2-7; 9 bases are a match to TRBD1. The germline V gene encodes CDR1 MNHEY and CDR2 SVGAGI. CDR3 size: 15 residues. Trimming at V came to 6 bases and at J to 6 bases, leaving 12 bases not matched to a gene. CDR3 sequence (DNA): TGTGCCAGCAGCTTCACCCGGGACAGGGACCGCGAGCAGTACTTC. This translates into CASSFTRDRDREQYF.

The V gene is TRBV21-1, the J gene TRBJ2-2; TRBD2 reflects the table's D call only, with no check against the DNA. TRBV21-1 is a listed pseudogene. This CDR3 is 16 amino acids long. The CDR3 DNA reads as TGTGCCAGCAGCCCTAGGCGGGGGAAGAACACCGGGGAGCTGTTTTTT. Its protein product is CASSPRRGKNTGELFF.

The chain has TRBV5-1 and TRBJ2-7, with 14 bases identical to TRBD2. V was pared by 3 bases and J by 9 bases, with 2 bases of the junction left unmatched. In germline, CDR1 is SGHRS, CDR2 YFSETQ. The CDR3 has 13 amino acids. CDR3 amino acids: CASSSGLAGAQYF. The CDR3 nucleotides are TGCGCCAGCAGCTCGGGACTAGCGGGAGCGCAGTACTTC.

This clone was picked up a small number of times. The rearrangement uses TRBV28 and TRBJ2-4; no firm D call. Trimming removed 5 bases from V and 6 bases from J, with 11 bases in between. Germline V CDR1 and CDR2: MDHEN, SYDVKM. The CDR3 is made up of 13 amino acids. The CDR3 loop reads CASSVSPLNIQYF. The CDR3 coding sequence is TGTGCCAGCAGTGTTAGCCCGCTAAACATTCAGTACTTC.